This T cell receptor (beta chain) was captured in a study of cytomegalovirus exposure and HLA in healthy donors. Study-wide points: In vitro data verified a few CMV-associated chains as specific for CMV antigens. High specificity and sensitivity for cytomegalovirus status were reported for the classifier.

TCRdb keeps only in-frame clones here, not all; method: immunoSEQ multiplex PCR. The sample includes some 320,000 clones, about 85% of them seen just once. The donors belonged to the roughly 110-subject validation cohort, separate from the roughly 670-subject first cohort. This clone has only a few counts. The antigen is undetermined. The V gene's germline CDR1 is MDHEN and CDR2 SYDVKM. V was pared by 7 bases and J by 6 bases, with 8 bases of the junction left unmatched. The CDR3 extends over 13 amino acids. The chain couples TRBV28 to TRBJ1-2, with 7 bases lining up with TRBD1. The sequenced sample was PBMCs. This receptor was obtained from a woman under 40 in good health and CMV-seropositive. CDR3 amino acids: CASTPGTVDGYTF. DNA for the CDR3: TGTGCCAGCACCCCGGGGACAGTCGATGGCTACACCTTC.